Each of the 9 T cell receptor beta chains below was sequenced from the same sample in a study of CD8 T cells in ankylosing spondylitis. Via MiXCR, TCRdb re-called the 5' RACE reads, giving one row per CDR3 protein. The sample lists approximately 210,000 distinct CDR3 sequences; around 13% were seen once. Material for sequencing was blood, either unsorted or a sorted T cell fraction (not recorded which). The receptor set was obtained from a male donor with ankylosing spondylitis or in good health (not recorded which).

This clonotype has only a few counts. The chain links TRBV24-1 to TRBJ2-7, with unresolved D. Germline values: CDR1 KGHDR, CDR2 SFDVKD. The CDR3 has 17 residues. V was shortened by 3 bases and J by 4 bases, with 21 bases between the two germline ends. In DNA, the CDR3 is TGTGCCACCAGTGATGCCGACGGACCCCCTATGAGGTACGAGCAGTACTTC. The encoded protein is CATSDADGPPMRYEQYF.

This chain uses TRBV15 with TRBJ2-7; 7 positions match TRBD1. Germline V gene data show CDR1 as LNHNV and CDR2 as YYDKDF (reference sequence). The CDR3 runs to 13 residues. V was pared by 5 bases and J by 3 bases, with 4 bases of the junction left unmatched. CDR3 bases: TGTGCCACCAGCCACCGGGACAGCTACGAGCAGTACTTC. Translating gives CATSHRDSYEQYF.

This clonotype was detected a few times. The chain has TRBV5-5 and TRBJ2-7, with unresolved D. The germline CDR1 and CDR2 sequences are SGHKS and YYEKEE (reference sequence). V was trimmed by 2 bases and J by 4 bases, leaving 16 bases between them. The CDR3 consists of 15 residues. The CDR3 DNA reads TGTGCCAGCAGCTTAGAGGCGGTAGATCCATACGAGCAGTACTTC. Its translation is CASSLEAVDPYEQYF.

This clonotype was observed a few times. The chain is built from TRBV29-1 and TRBJ2-7; 9 positions match TRBD1. The CDR3 totals 14 residues. V was pared by 6 bases and J by 0 bases, with 6 bases of the junction left unmatched. Germline CDR1 and CDR2: SQVTM and ANQGSEA. This chain's CDR3 is CSVPTGGNSYEQYF. CDR3 nucleotide sequence: TGCAGCGTCCCGACAGGGGGTAACTCCTACGAGCAGTACTTC.

There are a few counts of this clonotype. The V and J genes are TRBV4-1 and TRBJ2-7, with D perhaps given as TRBD1 or TRBD2 (5 bases each). This CDR3 comprises 12 residues. Germline V lookup: CDR1 MGHRA, CDR2 YSYEKL. V was clipped by 3 bases and J by 8 bases, with 11 bases between them. CDR3 DNA sequence: TGCGCCAGCAGCCAGAGGGGCGGGCAGCAGTACTTC. Protein: CASSQRGGQQYF.

The chain links TRBV7-8 to TRBJ1-6; D is uncertain. The CDR3 covers 13 residues. The V gene's germline CDR1 is SGHVS and CDR2 FQNEAQ. V lost 1 base and J 7 bases, leaving 5 bases between the germline ends. CDR3 sequence (DNA): TGTGCCAGCAGCTTAGAGGTGAATTCACCCCTCCACTTT. This codes for CASSLEVNSPLHF.

The V and J genes are TRBV11-2 and TRBJ1-1, with D uncertain. The germline V gene encodes CDR1 SGHAT and CDR2 FQNNGV. CDR3 length: 13 residues. V dropped 2 bases and J dropped 0 bases, with 4 bases sitting between them. The CDR3 loop is CASSLTMNTEAFF. The CDR3, as DNA: TGTGCCAGCAGCTTAACCATGAACACTGAAGCTTTCTTT.

This clonotype was counted at least ten times. The CDR3 DNA reads TGCGCCAGCAGCCAAAGCGGGAGGGCGTACAATGAGCAGTTCTTC. Encoded protein: CASSQSGRAYNEQFF. V is TRBV4-1 and J is TRBJ2-1; 10 bases are a match to TRBD2. Trimming took 2 bases from V and 4 from J; bases not matched to a gene: 2. Germline V gene lookup returns CDR1 MGHRA and CDR2 YSYEKL. The CDR3 sequence is 15 residues long.

The table lists this clonotype with a few counts. The V and J genes are TRBV7-9 and TRBJ2-5, with 8 nucleotides matching TRBD1. Germline CDR1 is SEHNR and CDR2 is FQNEAQ (reference sequence). The V segment lost 4 bases and the J segment 3 bases; nucleotides outside the gene matches: 1. This CDR3 contains 13 residues. The DNA for the CDR3 is TGTGCCAGCAGCTCGGACAGGGAAGAGACCCAGTACTTC. It translates to CASSSDREETQYF.